This TCR beta chain emerged from a study of blood T cell repertoires in COVID-19. Assay: immunoSEQ multiplex PCR; the TCRdb copy retains only in-frame clones and omits some. The sample includes tens of thousands of clones, over 60% seen only once; the top ten take about a fifth. Material for sequencing was peripheral blood. This TCR derives from a woman older than 75 with active or convalescent COVID-19.

CDR3 DNA: TGTGCCAGCATCCCGGACAGGGATCACACCGGGGAGCTGTTTTTT. Translation gives CASIPDRDHTGELFF. The chain links TRBV2 to TRBJ2-2, with 8 bases aligning to TRBD1. The CDR3 is made up of 15 amino acids. The germline V gene has CDR1 SNHLY and CDR2 FYNNEI. V trimming: 7 bases; J trimming: 3 bases; junction bases outside the gene matches: 7.